The present T cell receptor (beta chain) was sequenced within a study of CD8+ T cells in alopecia areata. Extracted RNA was reverse transcribed, and the resulting cDNA served as sequencing template. Only in-frame clones appear in the TCRdb table, and some are missing; sequencing was by immunoSEQ multiplex PCR. The sample shows a few hundred thousand clones, more than 30% of them seen only once. This clone was detected once. Antigen: not known. From germline, CDR1 is GTSNPN and CDR2 SVGIG (reference sequence). The CDR3 is made up of 14 amino acids. V shed 3 bases and J 9 bases; nucleotides not matched to a gene: 10. Whole-study results and caveats: Throughout tofacitinib, many expanded lesional clones continued to persist in scalp and blood.

Treatment given: oral pan-JAK inhibitor, 5-10 mg twice daily. Alopecia areata patients gave lesional scalp punch biopsies and peripheral blood samples. The chain is built from TRBV30 and TRBJ2-4, with 8 bases matching TRBD1. The receptor comes from a human donor with alopecia areata. The input for sequencing was CD4+ T cells sorted from blood, taken at approximately week 31, from a patient treated with tofacitinib. The CDR3, as DNA: TGTGCCTGGAGCCCCGGACAGGGAGTCGCCATTCAGTACTTC. Translated: CAWSPGQGVAIQYF.